This TCR beta chain was found in a study of shared clonotypes between healthy human individuals. Clones were read by immunoSEQ multiplex PCR, and TCRdb kept only the in-frame ones, dropping some. The sample consists of 400,000 to 500,000 clones, about 82% of them appearing once. The CDR3 has 14 amino acids. V was pared by 6 bases and J by 2 bases, with 11 bases between. In germline, CDR1 is LGHNT, CDR2 FRNRAP. The sample taken for sequencing was PBMCs. The receptor's source is a woman aged 35 to 49 in good health. Some clones in this sample may be carry-over from other donors' samples. This sequence joins TRBV12-5 and TRBJ1-3; D unclear. The DNA for the CDR3 is TGTGCTAGTGGCATGGACGGCCCTGGAAACACCATATATTTT. Residues: CASGMDGPGNTIYF.